Below, 17 T cell receptor beta chains from the same sample are listed, as sequenced in a study of immune characteristics of hereditary and idiopathic chronic pancreatitis. Here immunoSEQ multiplex PCR was the method, and the copy in TCRdb shows in-frame clones only, minus some. The top ten hold more than 15% of the sample, which has over a thousand clones, around 63% seen once. Chronic pancreatitis tissue was collected during total pancreatectomy with islet autotransplantation. Material: pancreas tissue with hereditary chronic pancreatitis. These receptors were obtained from a human donor with chronic pancreatitis.

This chain uses TRBV5-1 with TRBJ1-1, with a tentative D call TRBD1 (6 bases). CDR3 length equals 13 residues. Trimming stripped 5 bases from V and 2 bases from J, with 10 bases between. CDR1 is SGHRS and CDR2 is YFSETQ in the germline V gene. CDR3 region: CASRADSNTEAFF. As DNA, the CDR3 is TGCGCCAGCAGAGCGGACAGCAACACTGAAGCTTTCTTT. The full variable domain, completed using reference TRBV5-1 and TRBJ1-1, is KAGVTQTPRYLIKTRGQQVTLSCSPISGHRSVSWYQQTPGQGLQFLFEYFSETQRNKGNFPGRFSGRQFSNSRSEMNVSTLELGDSALYLCASRADSNTEAFFGQGTRLTVV.

With regard to this clone: Relative to the germline gene, one junction end is altered; a read error may explain this. The rearrangement joins TRBV7-6 to TRBJ2-5; D is perhaps TRBD1 (5 bases). The germline CDR1 and CDR2 sequences are SGHVS and FNYEAQ. This CDR3 contains 15 residues. The CDR3 nucleotides are TGTGCCAACAGCTTACTCAGGGCCAACCAAGAGACCCAGTACTTC. The encoded protein is CANSLLRANQETQYF.

This clone was seen a single time. This chain joins TRBV28 and TRBJ2-3; 8 positions match TRBD2. CDR1 is MDHEN, CDR2 SYDVKM, per germline. The V and J ends lost 3 bases and 0 bases, in that order; junction bases with no gene match: 2. The length of the CDR3 is 15 residues. CDR3 DNA: TGTGCCAGCAGTTTGGGACTAGTTAGCACAGATACGCAGTATTTT. This encodes CASSLGLVSTDTQYF.

A single count supports this clone. V and J are TRBV5-1 and TRBJ1-1; D is possibly TRBD1 (5 bases). V dropped 0 bases and J dropped 1 base, with 7 bases sitting between them. From germline, CDR1 is SGHRS and CDR2 YFSETQ. The CDR3 contains 14 residues. This CDR3 reads CASSLDGGNTEAFF. The CDR3 DNA is TGCGCCAGCAGCTTGGATGGGGGGAACACTGAAGCTTTCTTT.

The chain combines TRBV6-5 with TRBJ1-2; 7 positions match TRBD1. V trimming: 7 bases; J trimming: 5 bases; junction bases outside the gene matches: 10. The CDR3 consists of 14 residues. Germline values: CDR1 MNHEY, CDR2 SVGAGI. This chain's CDR3 is CASTPGQAPYGYTF. CDR3 bases: TGTGCCAGCACCCCCGGACAGGCCCCGTATGGCTACACCTTC.

The chain joins TRBV7-9 to TRBJ1-3; D uncertain. This CDR3 has 15 amino acids. Deletions cut 5 bases from V and 0 bases from J, with 11 bases between. CDR1 is SEHNR and CDR2 is FQNEAQ in the germline V gene (reference sequence). CDR3 in amino acids: CASSPITVSGNTIYF. Written as DNA, the CDR3 is TGTGCCAGCAGCCCCATTACCGTCTCTGGAAACACCATATATTTT.

This sequence joins TRBV10-1 and TRBJ1-1; no definite D call. V was shortened by 3 bases and J by 1 base, with 3 bases between the two germline ends. CDR1 and CDR2 from the germline V gene are WNHNN and SYGVQD (reference sequence). CDR3 length: 12 amino acids. CDR3 sequence: CASSDWNTEAFF. As DNA, the CDR3 is TGCGCCAGCAGTGATTGGAACACTGAAGCTTTCTTT.

The sample holds one count of this clone. This rearrangement joins TRBV18 to TRBJ1-2; 7 nucleotides line up with TRBD1. Germline V gene sequence: CDR1 KGHSH, CDR2 LQKENI. This CDR3 is built from 14 residues. Trimming took 3 bases from V and 4 from J; bases not matched to a gene: 5. CDR3 DNA: TGTGCCAGCTCACCGACAGGGAATTCCTATGGCTACACCTTC. Protein product: CASSPTGNSYGYTF. Drawing the rest from reference TRBV18 and TRBJ1-2, the complete variable domain is NAGVMQNPRHLVRRRGQEARLRCSPMKGHSHVYWYRQLPEEGLKFMVYLQKENIIDESGMPKERFSAEFPKEGPSILRIQQVVRGDSAAYFCASSPTGNSYGYTFGSGTRLTVV.

The chain links TRBV9 to TRBJ2-3; the match to TRBD1 covers 8 bases. The germline V gene has CDR1 SGDLS and CDR2 YYNGEE. The CDR3 sequence is 16 residues long. The V segment lost 0 bases and the J segment 2 bases; nucleotides outside the gene matches: 5. The CDR3 DNA follows: TGTGCCAGCAGCGTAGTCAGCAGGGGGCCCACAGATACGCAGTATTTT. This codes for CASSVVSRGPTDTQYF.

A few counts support this clone. The chain links TRBV13 to TRBJ2-5; no firm D call. From germline, CDR1 is PRHDT and CDR2 FYEKMQ (reference sequence). The CDR3 contains 14 residues. V lost 6 bases, J lost 2 bases, and 13 bases lay in between. In DNA, the CDR3 is TGTGCCAGCAGGTGGCGAGGTACACAAGAGACCCAGTACTTC. It is translated as CASRWRGTQETQYF.

This clone was counted between two and nine times. The chain links TRBV4-1 to TRBJ2-1, with 11 positions matching TRBD2. This CDR3 has 16 residues. V gave up 3 bases and J gave up 4 bases; unmatched junction bases: 5. Germline CDR1 and CDR2: MGHRA and YSYEKL. Here the CDR3 DNA reads TGCGCCAGCAGCCATAGCGGGAGGGCTCCATACAATGAGCAGTTCTTC. Protein product: CASSHSGRAPYNEQFF.

The chain joins TRBV6-5 to TRBJ1-2; TRBD1 matches 8 bases. The junction had 12 bases not matched to a gene; V was cut back by 7 bases and J by 8 bases. The length of the CDR3 is 14 residues. CDR1 and CDR2 from the germline V gene are MNHEY and SVGAGI. In nucleotides, the CDR3 is TGTGCCAGCACGTCGTCAGGGGGCGTGTGGGGCTACACCTTC. It encodes CASTSSGGVWGYTF.

This clone was seen more than once but under ten times. This chain uses TRBV5-6 with TRBJ1-6; TRBD1 might be the D (5 bases). Deletions cut 4 bases from V and 10 bases from J, with 12 bases between. The CDR3 consists of 13 residues. Per germline, CDR1 SGHDT and CDR2 YYEEEE. The CDR3 protein is CASSLDPGSPLHF. In DNA form, the CDR3 reads TGTGCCAGCAGCCTGGACCCAGGGTCACCCCTCCACTTT.

V and J are TRBV27 and TRBJ2-7, with D tentatively TRBD1 or TRBD2 (5 bases each). The germline CDR1 and CDR2 sequences are MNHEY and SMNVEV (reference sequence). Trimming took 5 bases from V and 2 from J, leaving 16 bases between them. The CDR3 is 15 residues long. CDR3 sequence: CASSRSGTRTYEQYF. The DNA of the CDR3 is TGTGCCAGCAGTCGCTCCGGGACCCGGACCTACGAGCAGTACTTC.

V usage is TRBV27 and J usage is TRBJ2-1; D possibly corresponds to TRBD2 (5 bases). Trimming pared 4 bases from V and 9 bases from J, leaving 19 bases between. The length of the CDR3 is 15 residues. Germline V gene lookup returns CDR1 MNHEY and CDR2 SMNVEV (reference sequence). The CDR3 protein is CASSSEPSSSREQFF. The CDR3 nucleotides read TGTGCCAGCAGTTCCGAGCCCTCTAGCTCCCGTGAGCAGTTCTTC.

The CDR3 is CASSGSADRNQPQHF. CDR3 nucleotides: TGTGCCAGCAGCGGCTCGGCGGATCGCAATCAGCCCCAGCATTTT. The chain recombines TRBV7-9 with TRBJ1-5; D remains unclear. Per germline, CDR1 SEHNR and CDR2 FQNEAQ (reference sequence). This CDR3 is built from 15 residues. Trimming cost V 5 bases and J 2 bases, with 13 bases left between them.

This clone was counted only a few times. The chain employs TRBV5-1 and TRBJ2-1, with TRBD1 matching 9 bases. With V trimmed by 4 bases and J by 6 bases, 8 bases remained unmatched. Germline CDR1 reads SGHRS; CDR2 reads YFSETQ. The CDR3 contains 15 residues. The CDR3 is CASSLRLDRGNEQFF. CDR3 DNA sequence: TGCGCCAGCAGCCTCCGGTTGGACAGGGGCAATGAGCAGTTCTTC.